Ten or more counts support the clone carrying this TCR beta chain. The target antigen is unknown. Unmatched junction bases numbered 1, after V lost 0 bases and J lost 1 base. Per the germline V gene, CDR1 is LGHNA and CDR2 is YNFKEQ. The CDR3 sequence is 16 residues long. The data are from a study of molecular identifiers for immune sequencing clone quantification. TCRdb reanalysed the PCR reads using MiXCR and keeps one entry per CDR3 protein. The repertoire includes some 100,000 distinct CDR3 sequences, about 35% of them detected once, and 4% to 5% sits in the top ten. Broader study findings: Reportedly, one cell's Jurkat TCR RNA was detected within 1,100,000 naive CD8 cells. It was shown that clones above 20 RNA copies held over 98% of effector molecules, but under 1% in naive cells.

The genes are TRBV4-2 and TRBJ2-3; 10 bases are a match to TRBD2. The source of this sequence is a human donor in good health. Some libraries in this study had Jurkat cell RNA spiked in. Sequenced sample: naive CD8+ T cells from blood, with Jurkat cell RNA spiked in. Subset denoted: FACS-sorted CD8+CD4-CCR7+CD45RA+ naive T cells. The CDR3 spells CASSQDLAGGTDTQYF. The CDR3, as DNA: TGTGCCAGCAGCCAAGATCTAGCGGGAGGCACAGATACGCAGTATTTT.